This T cell receptor beta chain was sequenced for a study of beta chain features in type 1 diabetes. Turning to the study itself: The patients were much like the healthy donors in age, gender and cell yields.

This CDR3 is built from 12 residues. The ends were cut back, 7 bases at V and 10 bases at J, with 15 bases in the middle. CDR1 SGDLS and CDR2 YYNGEE come from the germline V gene. Since all of the isolated RNA was reverse transcribed, expressed TCRB transcripts were what got sequenced. Profiling relied on immunoSEQ multiplex PCR, and the TCRdb table lists in-frame clones only, not all of them. The table lists hundreds of thousands of clones, over 12% of them singletons. Whole-study findings and limits: Among patients, naive, central memory and Treg TCRB repertoires appeared more similar than among healthy donors. For Type 1 diabetes patients, all four CD4+ subsets carried TCRB CDR3s that were moderately but significantly shorter.

It was via CD45RO/CCR7/CD25/CD127/CD95/CD27 that CD4+ naive, central memory, regulatory and stem cell-like memory cells were sorted. On this clone: The target antigen is unknown.

The sequenced sample consisted of naive CD4+ T cells from blood. The chain combines TRBV9 with TRBJ2-1; D remains ambiguous. This TCR was sampled from a young man with type 1 diabetes. CDR3 region: CASSEYAGEQFF. The CDR3 DNA sequence: TGTGCCAGCTCTGAATATGCCGGAGAGCAGTTCTTC.